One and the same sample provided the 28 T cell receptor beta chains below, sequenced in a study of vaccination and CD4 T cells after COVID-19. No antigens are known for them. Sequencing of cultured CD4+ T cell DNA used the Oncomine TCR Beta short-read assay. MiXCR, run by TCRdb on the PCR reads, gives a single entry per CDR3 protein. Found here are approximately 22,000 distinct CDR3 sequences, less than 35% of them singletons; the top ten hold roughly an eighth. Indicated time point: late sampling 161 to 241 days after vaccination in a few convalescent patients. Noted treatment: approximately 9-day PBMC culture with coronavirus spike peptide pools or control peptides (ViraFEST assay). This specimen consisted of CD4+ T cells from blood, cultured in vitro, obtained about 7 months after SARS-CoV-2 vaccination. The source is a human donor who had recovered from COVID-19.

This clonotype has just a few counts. The CDR3 DNA reads as TGTGCCAGCAGCCAAGTGAACGGCGGCTACACCTTC. Protein sequence: CASSQVNGGYTF. The V call is TRBV14, the J call TRBJ1-2, with D unresolved. CDR1 is SGHDN, CDR2 FVKESK, per germline. There are 12 residues in the CDR3. V dropped 1 base and J dropped 8 bases, with 8 bases sitting between them.

Here the CDR3 reads CASRTILLAGGRATDTQYF. CDR3 sequence (DNA): TGTGCCAGCAGAACAATATTACTAGCGGGGGGCCGAGCCACAGATACGCAGTATTTT. The V and J genes are TRBV6-2 or TRBV6-3 and TRBJ2-3; 12 nucleotides align to TRBD2. Germline trimming cut 6 bases from V and 2 bases from J; bases unmatched to any gene: 15. The CDR3 runs to 19 residues. Germline values: CDR1 MNHEY, CDR2 SVGEGT.

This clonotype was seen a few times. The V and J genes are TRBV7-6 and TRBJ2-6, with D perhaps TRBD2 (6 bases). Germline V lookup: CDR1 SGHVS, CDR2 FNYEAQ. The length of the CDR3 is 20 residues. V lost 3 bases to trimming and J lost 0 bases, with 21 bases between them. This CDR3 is CASSLLRWGGMYSGANVLTF. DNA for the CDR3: TGTGCCAGCAGCTTGCTTCGTTGGGGAGGAATGTACTCTGGGGCCAACGTCCTGACTTTC.

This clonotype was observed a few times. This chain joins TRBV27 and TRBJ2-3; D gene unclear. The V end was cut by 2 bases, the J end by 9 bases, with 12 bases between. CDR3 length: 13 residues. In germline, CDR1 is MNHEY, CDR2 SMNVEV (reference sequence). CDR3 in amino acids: CASSLPAGGTQYF. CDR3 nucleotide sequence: TGTGCCAGCAGTTTACCAGCCGGTGGGACGCAGTATTTT.

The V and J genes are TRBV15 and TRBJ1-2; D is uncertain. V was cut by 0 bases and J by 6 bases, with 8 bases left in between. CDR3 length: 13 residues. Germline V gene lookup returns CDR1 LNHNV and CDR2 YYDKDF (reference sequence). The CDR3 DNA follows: TGTGCCACCAGCAGAGATCCGAAAGATGGCTACACCTTC. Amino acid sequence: CATSRDPKDGYTF.

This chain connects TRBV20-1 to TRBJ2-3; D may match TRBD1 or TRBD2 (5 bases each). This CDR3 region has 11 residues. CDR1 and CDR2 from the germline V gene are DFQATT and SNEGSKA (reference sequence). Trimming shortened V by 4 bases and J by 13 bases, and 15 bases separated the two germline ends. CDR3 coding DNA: TGCAGTGCTATGGGGGAAACAGAAGAGTATTTT. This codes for CSAMGETEEYF.

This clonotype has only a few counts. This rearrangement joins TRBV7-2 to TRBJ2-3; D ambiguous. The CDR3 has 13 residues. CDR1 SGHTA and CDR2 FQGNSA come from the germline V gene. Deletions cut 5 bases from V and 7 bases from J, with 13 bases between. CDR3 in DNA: TGTGCCAGCAGCCCAAATCGCGGTTATACGCAGTATTTT. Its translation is CASSPNRGYTQYF.

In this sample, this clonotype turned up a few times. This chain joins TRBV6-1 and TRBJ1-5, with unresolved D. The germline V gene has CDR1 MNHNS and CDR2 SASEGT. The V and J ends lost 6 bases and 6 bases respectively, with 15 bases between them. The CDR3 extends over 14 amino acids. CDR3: CASSSTASSQPQHF. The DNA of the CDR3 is TGTGCCAGCAGCAGCACGGCGAGTTCTCAGCCCCAGCATTTT.

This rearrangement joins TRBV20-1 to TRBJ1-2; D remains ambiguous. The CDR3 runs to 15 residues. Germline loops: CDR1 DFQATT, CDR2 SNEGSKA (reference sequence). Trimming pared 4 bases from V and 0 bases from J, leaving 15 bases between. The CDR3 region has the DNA TGCAGTGCTATCTGGGGAGTGCAGTCTAACTATGGCTACACCTTC. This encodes CSAIWGVQSNYGYTF.

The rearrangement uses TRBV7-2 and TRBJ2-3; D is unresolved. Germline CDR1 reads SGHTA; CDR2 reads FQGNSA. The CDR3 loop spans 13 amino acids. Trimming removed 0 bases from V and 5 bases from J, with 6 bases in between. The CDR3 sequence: CASSLAIVDTQYF. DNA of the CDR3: TGTGCCAGCAGCTTAGCCATTGTAGATACGCAGTATTTT.

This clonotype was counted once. The CDR3 region is CASSFFKGGRQYF. CDR3 DNA sequence: TGTGCCAGCAGTTTCTTCAAGGGGGGGCGTCAGTATTTT. The V call is TRBV27, the J call TRBJ2-3, with D possibly TRBD2 on 7 matching bases. The CDR3 has 13 residues. Germline V gene lookup returns CDR1 MNHEY and CDR2 SMNVEV (reference sequence). Deletions cut 3 bases from V and 12 bases from J, with 16 bases between.

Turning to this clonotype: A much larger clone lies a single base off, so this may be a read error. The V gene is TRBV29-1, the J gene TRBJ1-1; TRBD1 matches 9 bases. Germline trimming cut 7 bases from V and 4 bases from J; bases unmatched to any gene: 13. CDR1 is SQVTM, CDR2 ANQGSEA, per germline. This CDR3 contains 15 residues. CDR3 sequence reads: CSAGTGWGMSTEAFF. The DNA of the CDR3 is TGCAGCGCCGGGACAGGGTGGGGGATGAGCACTGAAGCTTTCTTT.

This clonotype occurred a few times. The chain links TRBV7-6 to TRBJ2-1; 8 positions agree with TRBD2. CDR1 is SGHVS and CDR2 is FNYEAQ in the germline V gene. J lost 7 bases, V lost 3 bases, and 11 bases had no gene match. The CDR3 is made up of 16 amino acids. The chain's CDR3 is CASSFPGAGGTNEQFF. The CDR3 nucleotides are TGTGCCAGCAGCTTCCCTGGGGCGGGGGGAACGAATGAGCAGTTCTTC.

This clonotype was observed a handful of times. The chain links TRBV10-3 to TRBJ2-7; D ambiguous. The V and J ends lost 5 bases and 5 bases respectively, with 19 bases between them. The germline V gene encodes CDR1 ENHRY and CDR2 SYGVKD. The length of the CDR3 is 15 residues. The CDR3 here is CAISPSGMDGDEQYF. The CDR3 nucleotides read TGTGCCATCAGTCCATCTGGTATGGATGGGGACGAGCAGTACTTC.

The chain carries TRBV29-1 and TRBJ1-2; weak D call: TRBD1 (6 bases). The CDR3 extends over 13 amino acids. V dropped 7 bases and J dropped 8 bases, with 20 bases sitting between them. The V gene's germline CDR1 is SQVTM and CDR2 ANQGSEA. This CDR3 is CSAYPGHSRGYTF. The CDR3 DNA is TGCAGCGCATACCCGGGACATTCAAGGGGCTACACCTTC.

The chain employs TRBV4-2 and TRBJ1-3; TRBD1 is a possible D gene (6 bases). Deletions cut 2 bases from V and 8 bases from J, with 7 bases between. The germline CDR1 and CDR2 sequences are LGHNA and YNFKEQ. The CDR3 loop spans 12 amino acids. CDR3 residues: CASSQRGDTIYF. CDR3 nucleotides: TGTGCCAGCAGCCAAAGGGGGGACACCATATATTTT.

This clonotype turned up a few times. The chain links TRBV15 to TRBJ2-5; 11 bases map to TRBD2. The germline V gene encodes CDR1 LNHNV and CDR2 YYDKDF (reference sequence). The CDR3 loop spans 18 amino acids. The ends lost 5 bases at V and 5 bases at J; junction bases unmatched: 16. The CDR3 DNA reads TGTGCCACCAGCCCTGAAGGGAACCCTAGCGGGGGGTTGGAGACCCAGTACTTC. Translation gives CATSPEGNPSGGLETQYF.

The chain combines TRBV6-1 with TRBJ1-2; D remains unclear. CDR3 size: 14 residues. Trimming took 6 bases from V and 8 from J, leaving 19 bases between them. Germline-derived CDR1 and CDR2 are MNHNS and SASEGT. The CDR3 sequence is CASSNHEGRKGYTF. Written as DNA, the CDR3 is TGTGCCAGCAGCAATCACGAGGGAAGGAAAGGCTACACCTTC.

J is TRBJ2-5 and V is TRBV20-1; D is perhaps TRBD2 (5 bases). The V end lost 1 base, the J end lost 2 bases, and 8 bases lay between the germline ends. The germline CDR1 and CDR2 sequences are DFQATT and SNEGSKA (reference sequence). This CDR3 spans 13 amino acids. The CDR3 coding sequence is TGCAGTGCTAGAGTCCTAGCACAAGAGACCCAGTACTTC. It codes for CSARVLAQETQYF.

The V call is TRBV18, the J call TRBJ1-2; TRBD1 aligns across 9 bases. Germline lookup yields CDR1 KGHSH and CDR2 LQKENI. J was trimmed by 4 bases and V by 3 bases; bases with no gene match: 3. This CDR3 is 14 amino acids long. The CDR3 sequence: CASSPRDRVYGYTF. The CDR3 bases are TGTGCCAGCTCACCGCGGGACAGGGTCTATGGCTACACCTTC. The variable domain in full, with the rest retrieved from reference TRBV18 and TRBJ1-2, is NAGVMQNPRHLVRRRGQEARLRCSPMKGHSHVYWYRQLPEEGLKFMVYLQKENIIDESGMPKERFSAEFPKEGPSILRIQQVVRGDSAAYFCASSPRDRVYGYTFGSGTRLTVV.

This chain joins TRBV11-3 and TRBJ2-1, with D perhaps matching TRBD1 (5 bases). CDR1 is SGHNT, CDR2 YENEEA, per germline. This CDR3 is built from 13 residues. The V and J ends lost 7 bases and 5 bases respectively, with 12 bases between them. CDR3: CASTRQSHNEQFF. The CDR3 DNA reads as TGTGCCAGCACTCGACAGTCCCACAATGAGCAGTTCTTC.

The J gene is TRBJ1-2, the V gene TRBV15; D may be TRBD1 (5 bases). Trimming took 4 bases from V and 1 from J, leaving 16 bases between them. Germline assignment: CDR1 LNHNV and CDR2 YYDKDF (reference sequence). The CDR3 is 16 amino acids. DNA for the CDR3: TGTGCCACCAGCACGGGTCGAACAGGCAATAACTATGGCTACACCTTC. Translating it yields CATSTGRTGNNYGYTF.

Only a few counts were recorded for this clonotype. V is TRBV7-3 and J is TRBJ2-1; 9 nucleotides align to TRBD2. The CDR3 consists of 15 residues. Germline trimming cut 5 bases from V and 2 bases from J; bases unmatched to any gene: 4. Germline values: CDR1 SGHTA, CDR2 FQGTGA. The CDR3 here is CASSLLAGPYNEQFF. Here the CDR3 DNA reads TGTGCCAGCAGCCTCCTAGCGGGGCCCTACAATGAGCAGTTCTTC. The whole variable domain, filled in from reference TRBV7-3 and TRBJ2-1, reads GAGVSQTPSNKVTEKGKYVELRCDPISGHTALYWYRQSLGQGPEFLIYFQGTGAADDSGLPNDRFFAVRPEGSVSTLKIQRTERGDSAVYLCASSLLAGPYNEQFFGPGTRLTVL.

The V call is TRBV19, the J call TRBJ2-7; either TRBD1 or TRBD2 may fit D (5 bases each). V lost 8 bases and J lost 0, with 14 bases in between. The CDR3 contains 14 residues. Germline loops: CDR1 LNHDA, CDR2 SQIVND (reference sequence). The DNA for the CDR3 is TGTGCCAGTGCCCTCGGGGCGAACTCCTACGAGCAGTACTTC. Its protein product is CASALGANSYEQYF.

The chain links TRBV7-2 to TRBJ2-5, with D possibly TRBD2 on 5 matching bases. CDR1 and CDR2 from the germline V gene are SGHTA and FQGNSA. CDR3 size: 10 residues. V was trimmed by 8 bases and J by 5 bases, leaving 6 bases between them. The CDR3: CASGGETQYF. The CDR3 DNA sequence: TGTGCCAGCGGCGGGGAGACCCAGTACTTC.

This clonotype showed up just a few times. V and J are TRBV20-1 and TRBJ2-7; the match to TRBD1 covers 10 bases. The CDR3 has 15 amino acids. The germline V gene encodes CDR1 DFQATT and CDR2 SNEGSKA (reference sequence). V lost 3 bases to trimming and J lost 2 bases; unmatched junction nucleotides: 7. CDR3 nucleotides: TGCAGTGCTAGTAAAGGGACAGGGGTTACCTACGAGCAGTACTTC. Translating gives CSASKGTGVTYEQYF.

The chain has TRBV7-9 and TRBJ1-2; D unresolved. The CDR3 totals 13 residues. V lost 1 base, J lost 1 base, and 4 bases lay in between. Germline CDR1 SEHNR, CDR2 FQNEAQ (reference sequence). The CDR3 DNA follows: TGTGCCAGCAGCTTAGACAATAACTATGGCTACACCTTC. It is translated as CASSLDNNYGYTF.

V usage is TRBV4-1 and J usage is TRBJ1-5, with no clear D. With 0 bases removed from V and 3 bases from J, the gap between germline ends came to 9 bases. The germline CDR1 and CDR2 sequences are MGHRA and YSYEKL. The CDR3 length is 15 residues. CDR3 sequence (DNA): TGCGCCAGCAGCCAAGATTTCAGCTTCAATCAGCCCCAGCATTTT. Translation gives CASSQDFSFNQPQHF.